One and the same sample provided the 18 T cell receptor beta chains below, sequenced in a study of T cell repertoires in cytomegalovirus infection. TCRdb reprocessed the reads with MiXCR, giving one entry per CDR3 protein. The sample consists of about 530,000 distinct CDR3 sequences, around 27% of them appearing once. Sequenced input: PBMCs. The receptors derive from a human donor in good health (CMV status not recorded). Some clones in this sample may be carry-over from other donors' samples.

The chain carries TRBV12-3 or TRBV12-4 and TRBJ2-2, with a weak D call TRBD1 (6 bases). V was cut by 4 bases and J by 6 bases, with 9 bases left in between. The CDR3 extends over 13 amino acids. The CDR3 reads CASSWPGAGELFF. The CDR3 coding sequence is TGTGCCAGCAGTTGGCCAGGGGCCGGGGAGCTGTTTTTT.

This clonotype was recorded a few times. The V and J genes are TRBV7-6 and TRBJ1-4, with 7 bases fitting TRBD1. The germline V gene has CDR1 SGHVS and CDR2 FNYEAQ. J was trimmed by 0 bases and V by 7 bases; bases with no gene match: 17. The CDR3 covers 19 residues. CDR3 sequence: CASTRNAPQGSTTNEKLFF. The CDR3 DNA is TGTGCCAGCACCAGAAACGCCCCACAGGGGTCAACAACTAATGAAAAACTGTTTTTT.

This rearrangement joins TRBV6-1 to TRBJ2-7; 9 positions agree with TRBD2. Germline V gene lookup returns CDR1 MNHNS and CDR2 SASEGT. The CDR3 is made up of 21 amino acids. Germline trimming cut 2 bases from V and 5 bases from J; bases unmatched to any gene: 25. The CDR3 DNA follows: TGTGCCAGCAGTGAATTCCCAGGCACCCCGACCAGGAGCGGGAGGTCCCACGAGCAGTACTTC. It yields the protein CASSEFPGTPTRSGRSHEQYF.

The chain recombines TRBV29-1 with TRBJ1-1; no clear D. With 1 base removed from V and 5 bases from J, the gap between germline ends came to 17 bases. The CDR3 runs 15 residues. Germline CDR1 is SQVTM and CDR2 is ANQGSEA. As DNA, the CDR3 is TGCAGCGTTGAAGGTGGGAGGGCCCAGAGAACTGAAGCTTTCTTT. Its translation is CSVEGGRAQRTEAFF.

This clonotype has only a few counts. The rearrangement uses TRBV7-9 and TRBJ2-7; tentatively, D is TRBD1 or TRBD2 (5 bases each). The CDR3 loop spans 13 amino acids. V was shortened by 5 bases and J by 6 bases, with 14 bases between the two germline ends. CDR1 SEHNR and CDR2 FQNEAQ come from the germline V gene (reference sequence). The CDR3 region is CASSPRAAGEQYV. CDR3 sequence (DNA): TGTGCCAGCAGCCCCAGGGCGGCGGGCGAGCAGTACGTC.

V gene TRBV7-6 combines with J gene TRBJ2-3; D gene unclear. Trimming stripped 0 bases from V and 0 bases from J, with 7 bases between. This CDR3 comprises 15 residues. The V gene's germline CDR1 is SGHVS and CDR2 FNYEAQ. The CDR3 sequence is CASSLAVLSTDTQYF. The CDR3 region has the DNA TGTGCCAGCAGCTTAGCGGTACTGAGCACAGATACGCAGTATTTT.

This chain connects TRBV19 to TRBJ1-2; D gene uncertain. From germline, CDR1 is LNHDA and CDR2 SQIVND (reference sequence). V was trimmed by 5 bases and J by 4 bases, leaving 11 bases between them. CDR3 length: 13 amino acids. CDR3 in amino acids: CASSPEGRYGYTF. The CDR3, as DNA: TGTGCCAGTAGTCCAGAGGGTCGCTATGGCTACACCTTC. Using reference TRBV19 and TRBJ1-2 for the parts outside the CDR3, the full variable domain is DGGITQSPKYLFRKEGQNVTLSCEQNLNHDAMYWYRQDPGQGLRLIYYSQIVNDFQKGDIAEGYSVSREKKESFPLTVTSAQKNPTAFYLCASSPEGRYGYTFGSGTRLTVV.

The CDR3 sequence is CASSFGTRYYNEQFF. The DNA of the CDR3 is TGTGCCAGCAGTTTTGGGACCCGCTACTACAATGAGCAGTTCTTC. V gene TRBV12-3 or TRBV12-4 combines with J gene TRBJ2-1; D is tentatively TRBD1 or TRBD2 (5 bases each). V dropped 3 bases and J dropped 3 bases, with 12 bases sitting between them. The CDR3 is made up of 15 amino acids.

This clonotype came up a few times. The chain is built from TRBV7-2 and TRBJ2-1; 10 bases are a match to TRBD2. The CDR3 contains 21 residues. From germline, CDR1 is SGHTA and CDR2 FQGNSA. V shed 2 bases and J 1 base; nucleotides not matched to a gene: 17. CDR3: CASSLHFLAGVGGRSYNEQFF. The CDR3 DNA is TGTGCCAGCAGCTTACATTTCCTAGCGGGAGTAGGGGGTAGATCCTACAATGAGCAGTTCTTC. Looking up the rest from reference TRBV7-2 and TRBJ2-1 gives the full variable domain: GAGVSQSPSNKVTEKGKDVELRCDPISGHTALYWYRQSLGQGLEFLIYFQGNSAPDKSGLPSDRFSAERTGGSVSTLTIQRTQQEDSAVYLCASSLHFLAGVGGRSYNEQFFGPGTRLTVL.

This clonotype was found a few times. This chain links TRBV15 with TRBJ2-5, with 9 bases identical to TRBD1. This CDR3 is 14 amino acids long. V trimming: 2 bases; J trimming: 6 bases; junction bases outside the gene matches: 4. Germline V gene lookup returns CDR1 LNHNV and CDR2 YYDKDF (reference sequence). This chain's CDR3 is CATSRQGQGQTQYF. The DNA of the CDR3 is TGTGCCACCAGCAGACAGGGACAGGGTCAGACCCAGTACTTC.

The chain combines TRBV7-2 with TRBJ1-4; D is unclear. Germline values: CDR1 SGHTA, CDR2 FQGNSA. The CDR3 runs 14 residues. V lost 3 bases and J 7 bases, leaving 12 bases between the germline ends. The CDR3 DNA reads TGTGCCAGCAGCTTTGGGCAGGTCGGTGAAAAACTGTTTTTT. Amino acid sequence: CASSFGQVGEKLFF.

Many counts were recorded for this clonotype. The V gene is TRBV7-2, the J gene TRBJ2-7; D is unclear. The CDR3 covers 15 residues. V gave up 3 bases and J gave up 1 base, with 13 bases separating them. Germline assignment: CDR1 SGHTA and CDR2 FQGNSA. CDR3 region: CASSLGGPTSYEQYV. CDR3 coding DNA: TGTGCCAGCAGCTTGGGCGGACCGACATCCTACGAGCAGTACGTC.

The gene calls are TRBV6-2 or TRBV6-3 and TRBJ2-7, with 9 bases lining up with TRBD1. J gave up 2 bases and V 9 bases, and 5 bases lay outside the gene matches. CDR3 length equals 13 residues. Per the germline V gene, CDR1 is MNHEY and CDR2 is SVGEGT. The CDR3 is CASSGTGTYEQYF. The CDR3 nucleotides are TGTGCCAGTTCCGGGACAGGGACCTACGAGCAGTACTTC.

This clonotype occurred a few times. The chain employs TRBV7-9 and TRBJ1-5; no clear D. Trimming removed 1 base from V and 3 bases from J, with 4 bases in between. CDR1 SEHNR and CDR2 FQNEAQ come from the germline V gene (reference sequence). There are 13 residues in the CDR3. The CDR3 nucleotides are TGTGCCAGCAGCTTAGGGGACAATCAGCCCCAGCATTTT. It encodes CASSLGDNQPQHF.

The chain carries TRBV20-1 and TRBJ2-1; 9 bases line up with TRBD2. The CDR3 loop spans 15 amino acids. Germline assignment: CDR1 DFQATT and CDR2 SNEGSKA (reference sequence). The J segment lost 1 base and the V segment lost 5 bases, leaving 6 bases of the junction unmatched. The CDR3 loop is CSASTSGRSYNEQFF. The CDR3, as DNA: TGCAGTGCTTCGACTAGCGGTCGGTCCTACAATGAGCAGTTCTTC.

The chain recombines TRBV10-2 with TRBJ1-4; D is perhaps TRBD1 (6 bases). Germline V gene data show CDR1 as WSHSY and CDR2 as SAAADI. The CDR3 totals 14 residues. With 8 bases removed from V and 8 bases from J, the gap between germline ends came to 18 bases. The CDR3 reads CASGGPGSREKLFF. CDR3 nucleotide sequence: TGCGCCAGCGGGGGCCCAGGGTCCAGGGAAAAACTGTTTTTT.

V is TRBV12-3 or TRBV12-4 and J is TRBJ1-1; D may be TRBD1 (5 bases). The CDR3 runs 15 residues. Trimming shortened V by 5 bases and J by 1 base, and 14 bases separated the two germline ends. CDR3 DNA: TGTGCCAGCAGTAACCCCGGGACGGGGAACACTGAAGCTTTCTTT. Residues: CASSNPGTGNTEAFF.

This clonotype was counted a few times. The chain employs TRBV11-2 and TRBJ2-4; D is perhaps TRBD2 (6 bases). The V and J ends lost 0 bases and 6 bases respectively, with 9 bases between them. This CDR3 has 14 residues. Germline loops: CDR1 SGHAT, CDR2 FQNNGV. The CDR3 region has the DNA TGTGCCAGCAGCTTAGACCTAGCGATAAACATTCAGTACTTC. Residues: CASSLDLAINIQYF.